What follows describes a single TCR beta chain. Sequencing was performed with immunoSEQ multiplex PCR; in TCRdb, only in-frame clones are kept and a portion is missing. Among about 17,000 clones listed, about 72% were seen once. This record comes from a study of neoadjuvant anti-PD-1 for oral cavity cancer. Looking at the study overall: Non-progressing patients received a fourth nivolumab dose near day 43, then surgery on days 50-56.

Cohort: HPV-negative, locally advanced oral cavity squamous cell carcinoma patients. No culture or expansion preceded analysis of these blood cells. Germline V lookup: CDR1 MNHEY, CDR2 SVGAGI. V was cut by 2 bases and J by 1 base, with 4 bases left in between. The CDR3 is made up of 13 amino acids. This chain connects TRBV6-5 to TRBJ2-3; D gene unclear. The sequences come from PBMCs, collected before nivolumab (anti-PD-1) treatment. This TCR came from a person aged 35-79 years with oral cavity squamous cell carcinoma. The CDR3 DNA is TGTGCCAGCAGTTACGGCGGCACAGATACGCAGTATTTT. This translates into CASSYGGTDTQYF.